A single sample gave rise to the 9 T cell receptor beta chains below, sequenced in a study of cytomegalovirus exposure and HLA in healthy donors. Produced via immunoSEQ multiplex PCR; TCRdb's table is partial and in-frame only. This table has 110,000 to 150,000 clones, just over 90% appearing once. The sample comprised PBMCs. The receptors stem from a man aged 18 to 30 in good health and CMV-seronegative.

The genes are TRBV5-1 and TRBJ2-3; the D gene is possibly TRBD1 (6 bases). This CDR3 has 14 residues. V dropped 0 bases and J dropped 3 bases, with 8 bases sitting between them. Germline CDR1 reads SGHRS; CDR2 reads YFSETQ. DNA for the CDR3: TGCGCCAGCAGCTTGGAGGGGGTAACAGATACGCAGTATTTT. Translating gives CASSLEGVTDTQYF.

This clone has just one count. The chain carries TRBV5-6 and TRBJ2-2; 10 bases match TRBD2. Germline CDR1 reads SGHDT; CDR2 reads YYEEEE. CDR3 size: 16 residues. V dropped 4 bases and J dropped 3; count of bases not matched to a gene: 6. DNA of the CDR3: TGTGCCAGCAGCCCTAGCGGGAGAGGGGACACCGGGGAGCTGTTTTTT. Translated: CASSPSGRGDTGELFF.

V gene TRBV30 combines with J gene TRBJ1-1; D is uncertain. The CDR3 is 13 amino acids. V lost 2 bases and J lost 3, with 10 bases in between. Per the germline V gene, CDR1 is GTSNPN and CDR2 is SVGIG (reference sequence). CDR3 sequence: CAWSYPPYTEAFF. The CDR3 nucleotides are TGTGCCTGGAGTTATCCCCCCTACACTGAAGCTTTCTTT.

CDR3 residues: CASAQSRGAFQPQHF. The CDR3 nucleotides are TGTGCCAGTGCCCAGTCGCGGGGGGCGTTTCAGCCCCAGCATTTT. The V gene is TRBV19, the J gene TRBJ1-5, with D possibly matching TRBD1 (6 bases). The CDR3 has 15 amino acids. Trimming cost V 8 bases and J 6 bases, with 20 bases left between them. Germline lookup yields CDR1 LNHDA and CDR2 SQIVND (reference sequence).

The genes are TRBV27 and TRBJ1-2, with 9 bases that match TRBD1. Germline values: CDR1 MNHEY, CDR2 SMNVEV (reference sequence). After removal of 5 bases from V and 3 bases from J, the junction contained 4 bases not matched to a gene. CDR3 length: 14 residues. CDR3 region: CASSRQGGDYGYTF. The CDR3 nucleotides are TGTGCCAGCAGTCGACAGGGGGGGGACTATGGCTACACCTTC.

This clone was detected once. The chain links TRBV5-6 to TRBJ2-7; D is unresolved. CDR1 is SGHDT and CDR2 is YYEEEE in the germline V gene. The CDR3 contains 14 residues. The V end lost 0 bases, the J end lost 0 bases, and 7 bases lay between the germline ends. CDR3 DNA: TGTGCCAGCAGCTTGGTGGGCAGCTCCTACGAGCAGTACGTC. It is translated as CASSLVGSSYEQYV.

The J gene is TRBJ2-1, the V gene TRBV6-5; 8 bases line up with TRBD2. Unmatched junction bases numbered 8, after V lost 0 bases and J lost 7 bases. Germline CDR1 reads MNHEY; CDR2 reads SVGAGI. CDR3 size: 16 residues. CDR3 in amino acids: CASSYSKVAGRNEQFF. In nucleotides, the CDR3 is TGTGCCAGCAGTTACTCGAAGGTAGCGGGGCGTAATGAGCAGTTCTTC.

The CDR3 DNA is TGTGCCAGCAGCATAGGGAGACAGGTTCAAGAGACCCAGTACTTC. It codes for CASSIGRQVQETQYF. V usage is TRBV21-1 and J usage is TRBJ2-5; the table gives TRBD1 as D, unverified against the DNA. TRBV21-1 is described as a pseudogene. The CDR3 runs to 15 residues.

The CDR3 coding sequence is TGTGCCAGCAGTGGGTCCGGGACTAGCGGGGGTTACAATGAGCAGTTCTTC. Amino acids: CASSGSGTSGGYNEQFF. The chain links TRBV6-1 to TRBJ2-1; 14 bases align to TRBD2. With 4 bases clipped from V and 4 bases from J, the junction kept 6 bases outside the gene matches. The germline gives CDR1 MNHNS, CDR2 SASEGT. The CDR3 has 17 amino acids.